The 13 T cell receptor beta chains below come from one sample, sequenced in a study of CD8+CD57+ T cells in acquired aplastic anemia. TCR beta VDJ and CDR3 profiles were obtained from a genomic DNA template. Via MiXCR, TCRdb re-called the reads, giving one row per CDR3 protein. Of just over 150,000 distinct CDR3 sequences listed, more than 40% are singletons. Sequencing involved patients with CD8+CD57+ cell expansion previously shown by flow cytometry. Sequenced sample: sorted CD4+, CD8+, or CD8+CD57+ T cells (not recorded which) from PBMCs. The source is a human donor with aplastic anemia.

This clonotype was recorded a few times. This may come from a read error, since a much larger clone is one base off. V and J are TRBV19 and TRBJ2-7; 7 bases are a match to TRBD1. The CDR3 extends over 15 amino acids. CDR1 is LNHDA and CDR2 is SQIVND in the germline V gene (reference sequence). CDR3 in amino acids: CASSPASDRIYERYF. CDR3 coding DNA: TGTGCCAGCAGCCCAGCGTCGGACAGGATCTACGAGCGGTACTTC.

V gene TRBV9 combines with J gene TRBJ2-6, with D perhaps TRBD1 (6 bases). Germline CDR1 SGDLS, CDR2 YYNGEE. Trimming cost V 3 bases and J 0 bases, with 16 bases left between them. The length of the CDR3 is 18 residues. CDR3 region: CASSERWGLSSGANVLTF. In nucleotides, the CDR3 is TGTGCCAGCAGCGAGCGGTGGGGGCTAAGCTCTGGGGCCAACGTCCTGACTTTC.

In its sample, this clonotype was seen many times. The chain links TRBV15 to TRBJ2-3; 7 bases fit TRBD2. Germline CDR1 LNHNV, CDR2 YYDKDF (reference sequence). V trimming: 4 bases; J trimming: 0 bases; junction bases outside the gene matches: 10. This CDR3 is 17 amino acids long. The CDR3 DNA is TGTGCCACCAGCAAAAAAGGCGGGAGAACTAGCACAGATACGCAGTATTTT. It codes for CATSKKGGRTSTDTQYF.

As DNA, the CDR3 is TGTGCCAGCAGCTCGGCTGACAGGGACACCTATAATTCACCCCTCCACTTT. Translating it yields CASSSADRDTYNSPLHF. The chain uses TRBV14 and TRBJ1-6, with 7 bases fitting TRBD1. V shed 5 bases and J 2 bases; nucleotides not matched to a gene: 9. The CDR3 has 17 residues. Germline CDR1 SGHDN, CDR2 FVKESK. The complete variable domain, with remaining parts taken from reference TRBV14 and TRBJ1-6, reads EAGVTQFPSHSVIEKGQTVTLRCDPISGHDNLYWYRRVMGKEIKFLLHFVKESKQDESGMPNNRFLAERTGGTYSTLKVQPAELEDSGVYFCASSSADRDTYNSPLHFGNGTRLTVT.

The table lists this clonotype with a count of one. This may stem from a read error, because a much larger clone lies one nucleotide away. This sequence joins TRBV7-9 and TRBJ2-7; D uncertain. CDR1 SEHNR and CDR2 FQNEAQ come from the germline V gene (reference sequence). The CDR3 covers 15 residues. The CDR3 nucleotides are TGTGCCAGCAGCTTTGGGCCAGAAAGATCCTACGAGCAGTCCTTC. Protein product: CASSFGPERSYEQSF.

This clonotype was picked up one time. A much more abundant neighbour one base away suggests this may be a read error. J is TRBJ2-7 and V is TRBV9; possible D gene TRBD2, 6 bases. Trimming stripped 4 bases from V and 4 bases from J, with 27 bases between. The CDR3 loop spans 18 amino acids. The germline V gene has CDR1 SGDLS and CDR2 YYNGEE. CDR3 DNA: TGTGCCAGCAGCTTCCGGGACGGGGAAGGAGGGACCGGATACGAGCAGTACTTC. Encoded protein: CASSFRDGEGGTGYEQYF. Filled out from reference TRBV9 and TRBJ2-7, the complete variable domain reads DSGVTQTPKHLITATGQRVTLRCSPRSGDLSVYWYQQSLDQGLQFLIQYYNGEERAKGNILERFSAQQFPDLHSELNLSSLELGDSALYFCASSFRDGEGGTGYEQYFGPGTRLTVT.

In regard to this clonotype: This may stem from a read error, because a much larger clone lies one nucleotide away. This sequence joins TRBV7-7 and TRBJ2-1; possibly TRBD1 or TRBD2 for D (5 bases each). In germline, CDR1 is SSHAT, CDR2 FNYEAQ (reference sequence). This CDR3 has 13 amino acids. With 3 bases removed from V and 5 bases from J, the gap between germline ends came to 8 bases. The CDR3 coding sequence is TGTGCCAGCAGCTTGGGGGTGAACAATGAGCAGTTCTTC. This translates into CASSLGVNNEQFF.

The chain joins TRBV10-2 to TRBJ1-6; possible D gene TRBD1, 6 bases. The CDR3 has 13 amino acids. The germline gives CDR1 WSHSY, CDR2 SAAADI. Trimming removed 8 bases at V and 13 bases at J, with 18 bases between. CDR3 residues: CASGGQAVFPLHF. DNA for the CDR3: TGCGCCAGCGGGGGGCAGGCGGTATTCCCCCTCCACTTT.

The chain is built from TRBV2 and TRBJ1-2; 9 nucleotides line up with TRBD1. The germline CDR1 and CDR2 sequences are SNHLY and FYNNEI. The V segment lost 8 bases and the J segment 7 bases; nucleotides outside the gene matches: 8. This CDR3 is 13 amino acids long. CDR3 bases: TGTGCCAGCCCCGGACAGGGGATGGGTGGCTACACCTTC. It yields the protein CASPGQGMGGYTF.

The count of this clonotype is one. The chain is built from TRBV9 and TRBJ1-2; D is possibly TRBD1 (5 bases). Between the trimmed V and J ends, which lost 5 bases and 8 bases, there was a span of 16 bases. The CDR3 extends over 13 amino acids. Germline V lookup: CDR1 SGDLS, CDR2 YYNGEE. The CDR3 DNA reads TGTGCCAGCAGTAGTTATGGGGGAAGGGGCTACACCTTC. This translates into CASSSYGGRGYTF.

This clonotype came up once. The J gene is TRBJ2-1, the V gene TRBV5-1; 11 positions agree with TRBD2. The trim removed 2 bases at V and 10 bases at J, leaving 8 bases unmatched. The CDR3 is 15 amino acids. Germline assignment: CDR1 SGHRS and CDR2 YFSETQ. The CDR3 protein is CASSLFSGRGYEQFF. The CDR3 nucleotides are TGCGCCAGCAGCTTATTTAGCGGGAGGGGTTACGAGCAGTTCTTC.

The chain couples TRBV29-1 to TRBJ1-1, with D unresolved. CDR1 and CDR2 (germline): SQVTM, ANQGSEA. CDR3 length: 13 amino acids. V was pared by 6 bases and J by 1 base, with 12 bases between. The CDR3: CSVENLANTEAFF. In nucleotides, the CDR3 is TGCAGCGTCGAGAACCTAGCGAACACTGAAGCTTTCTTT.

The chain links TRBV11-1 to TRBJ2-5; D ambiguous. CDR1 and CDR2 (germline): SGHAT, FQDESV (reference sequence). V shed 3 bases and J shed 0 bases, with 8 bases lying between them. This CDR3 has 14 amino acids. The CDR3 DNA reads as TGTGCCAGCAGCTTTGGACGGTACCAAGAGACCCAGTACTTC. Translating it yields CASSFGRYQETQYF.